This is a list of T cell receptor beta chains from one sample in a study of cytomegalovirus exposure and HLA in healthy donors. The method was immunoSEQ multiplex PCR; TCRdb's version includes in-frame clones alone and lacks a portion of them. The table lists fewer than 75,000 clones, around four fifths of them singletons, with about 4.5% in the top ten. The sample taken for sequencing was PBMCs. The receptors were gathered from a woman between 25 and 40 years old in good health and CMV-seronegative. The CDR3 runs from the conserved cysteine through the conserved F or W. The order of the fields is J gene, V gene, clone size, D gene, CDR3 protein, CDR3 DNA. The D gene is left open where the match is weak. A row's size may be missing; if present it is once, few, many or a size class.

j_gene: TRBJ1-1
v_gene: TRBV30
abundance: .
d_gene: .
CDR3aa: CAWSASPPEAFF
CDR3nt: TGTGCCTGGAGTGCGTCCCCCCCTGAAGCTTTCTTT

j_gene: TRBJ1-2
v_gene: TRBV9
abundance: .
d_gene: TRBD1
CDR3aa: CASSTRDSLNYGYTF
CDR3nt: TGTGCCAGCAGCACCCGGGACAGCCTTAACTATGGCTACACCTTC

j_gene: TRBJ1-3
v_gene: TRBV19
abundance: few
d_gene: .
CDR3aa: CASSIDDSRNTIYF
CDR3nt: TGTGCCAGTAGTATAGATGACAGCCGAAACACCATATATTTT

j_gene: TRBJ1-1
v_gene: TRBV7-3
abundance: .
d_gene: TRBD1
CDR3aa: CASSQQGDTEAFF
CDR3nt: TGTGCCAGCAGCCAACAGGGGGACACTGAAGCTTTCTTT

j_gene: TRBJ2-7
v_gene: TRBV30
abundance: .
d_gene: .
CDR3aa: CAWSVRGSFEQYF
CDR3nt: TGTGCCTGGAGTGTGAGGGGGTCGTTTGAGCAGTACTTC

j_gene: TRBJ1-5
v_gene: TRBV25-1
abundance: .
d_gene: .
CDR3aa: CASSEWEGPQPQHF
CDR3nt: TGTGCCAGCAGTGAATGGGAGGGGCCTCAGCCCCAGCATTTT

j_gene: TRBJ2-1
v_gene: TRBV9
abundance: .
d_gene: TRBD2
CDR3aa: CASRPGLAGGEQFF
CDR3nt: TGTGCCAGCAGGCCGGGACTAGCGGGGGGTGAGCAGTTCTTC

j_gene: TRBJ1-1
v_gene: TRBV27
abundance: .
d_gene: .
CDR3aa: CASSFLLNTEAFF
CDR3nt: TGTGCCAGCAGTTTCTTGTTGAACACTGAAGCTTTCTTT

j_gene: TRBJ2-7
v_gene: TRBV28
abundance: .
d_gene: .
CDR3aa: CASSLQGKQYF
CDR3nt: TGTGCCAGCAGTTTGCAGGGCAAGCAGTACTTC

j_gene: TRBJ2-7
v_gene: TRBV4-1
abundance: .
d_gene: .
CDR3aa: CASSQDRRGSFYEQYF
CDR3nt: TGCGCCAGCAGCCAAGATCGTCGGGGGTCGTTCTACGAGCAGTACTTC

j_gene: TRBJ2-4
v_gene: TRBV4-1
abundance: few
d_gene: TRBD1
CDR3aa: CASSQGPGQGANIQYF
CDR3nt: TGCGCCAGCAGCCAAGGACCAGGGCAGGGGGCTAACATTCAGTACTTC

j_gene: TRBJ2-7
v_gene: TRBV30
abundance: .
d_gene: TRBD1
CDR3aa: CAWRGQGAYPYEQYF
CDR3nt: TGTGCCTGGCGGGGACAGGGGGCCTACCCTTACGAGCAGTACTTC

j_gene: TRBJ2-1
v_gene: TRBV7-9
abundance: .
d_gene: .
CDR3aa: CASSSTESHSYNEQFF
CDR3nt: TGTGCCAGCAGCTCTACCGAATCCCACTCCTACAATGAGCAGTTCTTC

j_gene: TRBJ1-4
v_gene: TRBV30
abundance: .
d_gene: TRBD1
CDR3aa: CAWSDTTGGAGFGLFF
CDR3nt: TGTGCCTGGAGTGACACGACAGGGGGCGCAGGTTTTGGGCTGTTTTTT

j_gene: TRBJ1-1
v_gene: TRBV5-1
abundance: once
d_gene: .
CDR3aa: CASSLVAGKNTEAFF
CDR3nt: TGCGCCAGCAGCTTGGTGGCAGGGAAGAACACTGAAGCTTTCTTT

j_gene: TRBJ1-1
v_gene: TRBV29-1
abundance: .
d_gene: .
CDR3aa: CSVHFRQAGLGAFF
CDR3nt: TGCAGCGTTCACTTCCGTCAGGCGGGCTTGGGAGCTTTCTTT

j_gene: TRBJ1-5
v_gene: TRBV5-4
abundance: .
d_gene: TRBD1
CDR3aa: CASSRQGAHGAQHF
CDR3nt: TGTGCCAGCAGCCGACAGGGGGCTCACGGGGCCCAGCATTTT

j_gene: TRBJ2-2
v_gene: TRBV6-1
abundance: few
d_gene: .
CDR3aa: CASSAQQGGAGELFF
CDR3nt: TGTGCCAGCAGTGCCCAACAGGGGGGGGCCGGGGAGCTGTTTTTT

j_gene: TRBJ1-2
v_gene: TRBV20-1
abundance: .
d_gene: .
CDR3aa: CSARDPSGYTF
CDR3nt: TGCAGTGCTAGAGACCCGAGTGGCTACACCTTC

j_gene: TRBJ2-7
v_gene: TRBV10-3
abundance: .
d_gene: .
CDR3aa: CAMGGGSYEQYF
CDR3nt: TGTGCCATGGGCGGAGGGAGCTACGAGCAGTACTTC

j_gene: TRBJ1-6
v_gene: TRBV6-1
abundance: .
d_gene: TRBD1
CDR3aa: CASIGQGSNSPLHF
CDR3nt: TGTGCCAGCATTGGACAGGGAAGTAATTCACCCCTCCACTTT

j_gene: TRBJ2-1
v_gene: TRBV7-9
abundance: .
d_gene: .
CDR3aa: CASSPELAANEQFF
CDR3nt: TGTGCCAGCAGCCCAGAATTAGCGGCCAATGAGCAGTTCTTC

j_gene: TRBJ1-5
v_gene: TRBV30
abundance: .
d_gene: .
CDR3aa: CAWSLQPGQPQHF
CDR3nt: TGTGCCTGGAGTCTTCAGCCAGGGCAGCCCCAGCATTTT

j_gene: TRBJ1-5
v_gene: TRBV19
abundance: .
d_gene: .
CDR3aa: CASSIRGQPQHF
CDR3nt: TGTGCCAGTAGTATCCGGGGGCAGCCCCAGCATTTT

j_gene: TRBJ2-5
v_gene: TRBV30
abundance: once
d_gene: .
CDR3aa: CAWTEQGEETQYF
CDR3nt: TGTGCCTGGACCGAACAGGGTGAAGAGACCCAGTACTTC

j_gene: TRBJ2-7
v_gene: TRBV19
abundance: .
d_gene: .
CDR3aa: CASSIATGTEQYF
CDR3nt: TGTGCCAGTAGTATAGCCACAGGGACCGAGCAGTACTTC